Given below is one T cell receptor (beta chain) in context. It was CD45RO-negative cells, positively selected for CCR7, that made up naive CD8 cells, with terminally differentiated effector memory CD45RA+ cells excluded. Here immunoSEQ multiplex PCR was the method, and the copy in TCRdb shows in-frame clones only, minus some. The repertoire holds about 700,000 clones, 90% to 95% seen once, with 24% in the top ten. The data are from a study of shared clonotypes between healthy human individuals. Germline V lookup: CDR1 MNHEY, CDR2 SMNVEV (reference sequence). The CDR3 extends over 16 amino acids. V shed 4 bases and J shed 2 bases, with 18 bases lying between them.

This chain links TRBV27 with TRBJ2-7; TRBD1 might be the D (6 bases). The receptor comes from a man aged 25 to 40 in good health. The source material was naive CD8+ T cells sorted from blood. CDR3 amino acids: CASSSQTPGQTYEQYF. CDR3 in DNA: TGTGCCAGCAGTTCCCAAACTCCGGGACAAACCTACGAGCAGTACTTC.